The clone carrying this T cell receptor beta chain has a handful of counts. What it binds is unknown. The V and J ends lost 2 bases and 3 bases respectively, with 11 bases between them. CDR1 and CDR2 from the germline V gene are LNHNV and YYDKDF (reference sequence). There are 14 residues in the CDR3. This entry is derived from a study of CD8 T cells in ankylosing spondylitis. TCR beta libraries were made by quantitative 5'-RACE with molecular barcodes. TCRdb reprocessed the 5' RACE reads via MiXCR and lists one record per CDR3 protein. The sample yields approximately 200,000 distinct CDR3 sequences, 9.5% to 15% seen once. Findings of the study overall: The study looked at matched synovial fluid samples from ankylosing spondylitis patients. Disease-linked clones were reported to be significantly enriched there. Earlier reports found some motif variants in synovial fluid and blood in reactive arthritis.

The sequence was collected from a male donor with ankylosing spondylitis or in good health (not recorded which). Material for sequencing was blood, either unsorted or a sorted T cell fraction (not recorded which). The chain couples TRBV15 to TRBJ2-7; D gene unclear. DNA of the CDR3: TGTGCCACCAGCAGATCGACCGTATACTACGAGCAGTACTTC. Translating gives CATSRSTVYYEQYF.